Each of the 9 T cell receptor beta chains below was sequenced from the same sample in a study of shared clonotypes between healthy human individuals (dated by TCRdb to between 2020 and 2021). The library came from the immunoSEQ multiplex PCR assay. TCRdb's version of the immuneACCESS table is confined to in-frame rearrangements and falls short of the full clone set. An unresolved V gene accounts for under half of the shortfall where checked; the remainder is of unknown origin. The sample records 700,000 to 950,000 clones, 90% to 98% of which are singletons. Clones ranked in the top ten supply less than 0.25% of the sample. CD8 naive samples were obtained by positive selection for CCR7 among CD45RO-negative cells, yielding a CD45RA+CCR7+ population from which TemRA cells were excluded. The sample consisted of naive CD8+ T cells sorted from blood. The meaning of the sample's cell subset or site label: CD45RA+CCR7+. The receptor source for this set is a man younger than 45 in good health.

Concerning this clone itself: One end of the junction fails to match germline, which may point to a read error. The chain carries TRBV27 and TRBJ2-1; the match to TRBD2 covers 8 bases. The germline V gene encodes CDR1 MNHEY and CDR2 SMNVEV (reference sequence). The CDR3 sequence is 13 residues long. The chain's CDR3 is CASSFSPGRAVLF. CDR3 nucleotides: TGTGCCAGCAGTTTTTCCCCCGGGAGGGCCGTTCTCTTC.

This clone occurred once. V is TRBV27 and J is TRBJ2-7, with a possible D match to TRBD2 (6 bases). Germline V gene lookup returns CDR1 MNHEY and CDR2 SMNVEV (reference sequence). Trimming removed 4 bases at V and 6 bases at J, with 19 bases between. The CDR3 is made up of 15 amino acids. The CDR3 here is CASSSPRVGLIEQYF. CDR3 DNA: TGTGCCAGCAGTTCTCCCAGGGTTGGACTAATCGAGCAGTACTTC.

The chain combines TRBV28 with TRBJ2-6; perhaps TRBD2 as D (6 bases). This CDR3 has 14 residues. CDR1 MDHEN and CDR2 SYDVKM come from the germline V gene. Trimming shortened V by 6 bases and J by 2 bases, and 8 bases separated the two germline ends. In DNA, the CDR3 is TGTGCCAGCAGCGGGGGTACTGGGGCCAACGTCCTGACTTTC. Protein: CASSGGTGANVLTF.

The chain couples TRBV10-1 to TRBJ2-7; TRBD2 matches at 7 bases. V gave up 3 bases and J gave up 2 bases; unmatched junction bases: 4. This CDR3 is built from 14 residues. The V gene's germline CDR1 is WNHNN and CDR2 SYGVQD (reference sequence). The CDR3 is CASSETGGTYEQYF. For the CDR3, the DNA is TGCGCCAGCAGTGAAACGGGAGGTACCTACGAGCAGTACTTC.

The rearrangement joins TRBV18 to TRBJ2-7; no definite D call. V was clipped by 6 bases and J by 2 bases, with 14 bases between them. The CDR3 covers 14 residues. CDR1 and CDR2 (germline): KGHSH, LQKENI. The CDR3 reads CASSSSSRPYEQYF. The CDR3 region has the DNA TGTGCCAGCTCCTCCTCTAGTCGGCCCTACGAGCAGTACTTC.

This clone was observed a handful of times. The chain uses TRBV11-3 and TRBJ2-1, with D tentatively TRBD1 (6 bases). Germline V gene sequence: CDR1 SGHNT, CDR2 YENEEA. V shed 4 bases and J shed 9 bases, with 13 bases lying between them. This CDR3 has 13 amino acids. For the CDR3, the DNA is TGTGCCAGCAGCTACCGGGCCAGGGGTGAGCAGTTCTTC. It encodes CASSYRARGEQFF.

The chain couples TRBV27 to TRBJ1-1; no clear D. The germline V and J ends were trimmed by 4 bases and 1 base, with 19 bases remaining between them. Germline V lookup: CDR1 MNHEY, CDR2 SMNVEV (reference sequence). This CDR3 is built from 17 residues. DNA for the CDR3: TGTGCCAGCAGTTCCGTTCTCAATCCTTCAGGGAACACTGAAGCTTTCTTT. Translated, it gives CASSSVLNPSGNTEAFF.

V gene TRBV9 combines with J gene TRBJ2-1, with 7 bases lining up with TRBD1. J gave up 4 bases and V 4 bases, and 5 bases lay outside the gene matches. CDR1 and CDR2 (germline): SGDLS, YYNGEE. CDR3 length: 14 residues. The CDR3 nucleotides are TGTGCCAGCAGCCCCCACAGGGGATACAATGAGCAGTTCTTC. This encodes CASSPHRGYNEQFF. Together with reference TRBV9 and TRBJ2-1, the CDR3 gives the full variable domain: DSGVTQTPKHLITATGQRVTLRCSPRSGDLSVYWYQQSLDQGLQFLIQYYNGEERAKGNILERFSAQQFPDLHSELNLSSLELGDSALYFCASSPHRGYNEQFFGPGTRLTVL.

The chain links TRBV27 to TRBJ2-7; 7 nucleotides agree with TRBD1. The V and J ends lost 2 bases and 0 bases, in that order; junction bases with no gene match: 7. The CDR3 sequence is 16 residues long. CDR1 MNHEY and CDR2 SMNVEV come from the germline V gene (reference sequence). The CDR3: CASSLSQGVNSYEQYF. CDR3 nucleotide sequence: TGTGCCAGCAGTTTAAGCCAGGGGGTGAACTCCTACGAGCAGTACTTC.